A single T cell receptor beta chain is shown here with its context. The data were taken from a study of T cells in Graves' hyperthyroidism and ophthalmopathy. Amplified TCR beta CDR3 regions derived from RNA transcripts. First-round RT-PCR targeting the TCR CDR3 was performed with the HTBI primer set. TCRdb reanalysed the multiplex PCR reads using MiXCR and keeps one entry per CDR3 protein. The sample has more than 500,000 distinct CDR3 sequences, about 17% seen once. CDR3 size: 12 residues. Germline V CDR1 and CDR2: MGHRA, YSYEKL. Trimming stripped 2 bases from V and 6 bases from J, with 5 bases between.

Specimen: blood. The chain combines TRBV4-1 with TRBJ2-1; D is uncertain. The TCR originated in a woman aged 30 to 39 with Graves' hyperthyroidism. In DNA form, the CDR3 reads TGCGCCAGCAGCCAATCCCCCAATGAGCAGTTCTTC. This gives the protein CASSQSPNEQFF.